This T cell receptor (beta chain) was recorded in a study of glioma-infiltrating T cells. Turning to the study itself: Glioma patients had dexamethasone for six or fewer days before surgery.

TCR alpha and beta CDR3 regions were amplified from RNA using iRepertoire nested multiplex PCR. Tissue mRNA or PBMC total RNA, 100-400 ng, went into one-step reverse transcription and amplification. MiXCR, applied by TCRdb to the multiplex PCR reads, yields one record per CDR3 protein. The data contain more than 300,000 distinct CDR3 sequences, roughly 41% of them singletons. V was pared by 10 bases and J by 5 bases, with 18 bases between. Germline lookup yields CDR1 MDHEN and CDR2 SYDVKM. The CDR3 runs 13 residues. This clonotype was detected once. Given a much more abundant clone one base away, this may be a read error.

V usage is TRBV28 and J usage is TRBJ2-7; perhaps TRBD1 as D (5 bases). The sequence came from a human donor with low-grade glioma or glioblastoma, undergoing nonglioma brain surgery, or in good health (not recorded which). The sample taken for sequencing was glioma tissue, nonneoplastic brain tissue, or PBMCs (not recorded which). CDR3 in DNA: TGTGCCACCCGTCGGCAGGGCGGCCACGAGCAGTACTTC. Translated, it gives CATRRQGGHEQYF.